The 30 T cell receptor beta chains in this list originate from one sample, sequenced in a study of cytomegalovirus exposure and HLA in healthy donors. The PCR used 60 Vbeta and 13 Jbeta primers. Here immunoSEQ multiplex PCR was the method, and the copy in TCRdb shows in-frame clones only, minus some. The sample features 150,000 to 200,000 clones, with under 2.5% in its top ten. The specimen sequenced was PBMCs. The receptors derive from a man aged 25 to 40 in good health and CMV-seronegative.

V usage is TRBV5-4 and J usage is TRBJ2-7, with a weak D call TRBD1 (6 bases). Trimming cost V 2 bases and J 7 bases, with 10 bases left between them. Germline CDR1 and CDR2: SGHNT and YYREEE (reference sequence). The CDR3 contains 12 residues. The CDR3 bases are TGTGCCAGCAGCTTCCAACAGGGAGAGCAGTACTTC. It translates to CASSFQQGEQYF.

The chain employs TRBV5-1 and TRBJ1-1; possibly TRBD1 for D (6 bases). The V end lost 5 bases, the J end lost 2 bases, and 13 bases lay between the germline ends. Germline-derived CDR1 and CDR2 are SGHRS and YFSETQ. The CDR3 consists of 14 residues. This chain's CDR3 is CASRPGTSNTEAFF. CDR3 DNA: TGCGCCAGCAGACCCGGGACATCTAACACTGAAGCTTTCTTT.

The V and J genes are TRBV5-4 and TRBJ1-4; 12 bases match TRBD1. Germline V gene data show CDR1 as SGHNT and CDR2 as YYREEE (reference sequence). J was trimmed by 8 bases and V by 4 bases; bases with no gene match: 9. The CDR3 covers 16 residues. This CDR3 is CASSIIGTGGREKLFF. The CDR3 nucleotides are TGTGCCAGCAGCATTATAGGGACAGGGGGCCGGGAAAAACTGTTTTTT.

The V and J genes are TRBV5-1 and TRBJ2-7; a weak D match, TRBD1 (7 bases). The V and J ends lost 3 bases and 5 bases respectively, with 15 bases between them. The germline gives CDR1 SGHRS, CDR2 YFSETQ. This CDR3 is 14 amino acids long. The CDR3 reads CASSWRRGRDEQYF. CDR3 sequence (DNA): TGCGCCAGCAGCTGGAGGAGGGGGCGGGACGAGCAGTACTTC.

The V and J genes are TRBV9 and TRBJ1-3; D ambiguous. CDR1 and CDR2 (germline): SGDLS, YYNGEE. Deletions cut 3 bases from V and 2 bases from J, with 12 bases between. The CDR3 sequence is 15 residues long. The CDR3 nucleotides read TGTGCCAGCAGCGGAACTGATCCCACTGGAAACACCATATATTTT. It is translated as CASSGTDPTGNTIYF.

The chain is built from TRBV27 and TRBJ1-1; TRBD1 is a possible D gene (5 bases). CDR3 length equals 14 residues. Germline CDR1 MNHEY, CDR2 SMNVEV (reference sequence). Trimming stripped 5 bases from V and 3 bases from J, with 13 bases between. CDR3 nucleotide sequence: TGTGCCAGCAGTGATCAGGGTAGTCACACTGAAGCTTTCTTT. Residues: CASSDQGSHTEAFF.

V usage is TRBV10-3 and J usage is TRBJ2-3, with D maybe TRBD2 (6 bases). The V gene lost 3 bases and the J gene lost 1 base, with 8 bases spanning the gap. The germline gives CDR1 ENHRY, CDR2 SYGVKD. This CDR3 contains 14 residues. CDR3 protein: CAISERRGTDTQYF. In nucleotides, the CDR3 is TGTGCCATCAGTGAAAGGAGGGGCACAGATACGCAGTATTTT.

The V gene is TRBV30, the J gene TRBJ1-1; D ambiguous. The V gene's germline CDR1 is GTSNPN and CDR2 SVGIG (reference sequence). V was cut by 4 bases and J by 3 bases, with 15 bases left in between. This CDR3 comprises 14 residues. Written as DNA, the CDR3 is TGTGCCTGGACCCGACTCCCCGAGCACACTGAAGCTTTCTTT. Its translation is CAWTRLPEHTEAFF. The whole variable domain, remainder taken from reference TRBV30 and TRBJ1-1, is SQTIHQWPATLVQPVGSPLSLECTVEGTSNPNLYWYRQAAGRGLQLLFYSVGIGQISSEVPQNLSASRPQDRQFILSSKKLLLSDSGFYLCAWTRLPEHTEAFFGQGTRLTVV.

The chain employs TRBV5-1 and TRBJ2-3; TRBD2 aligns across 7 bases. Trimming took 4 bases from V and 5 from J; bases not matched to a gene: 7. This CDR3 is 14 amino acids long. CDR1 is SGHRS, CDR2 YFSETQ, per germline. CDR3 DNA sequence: TGCGCCAGCAGCGGAGCGGGAACTCAAGATACGCAGTATTTT. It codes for CASSGAGTQDTQYF.

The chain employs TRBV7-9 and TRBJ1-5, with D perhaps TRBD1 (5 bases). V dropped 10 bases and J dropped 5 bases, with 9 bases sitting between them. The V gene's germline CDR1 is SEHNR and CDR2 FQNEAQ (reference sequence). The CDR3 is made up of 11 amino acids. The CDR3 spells CATGGHQPQHF. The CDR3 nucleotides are TGTGCCACCGGGGGTCATCAGCCCCAGCATTTT.

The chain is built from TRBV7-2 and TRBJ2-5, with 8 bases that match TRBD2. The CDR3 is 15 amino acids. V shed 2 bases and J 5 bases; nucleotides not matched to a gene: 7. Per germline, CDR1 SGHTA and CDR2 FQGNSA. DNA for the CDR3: TGTGCCAGCAGCTTAATCGGACTAGCTAGGGAGACCCAGTACTTC. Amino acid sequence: CASSLIGLARETQYF.

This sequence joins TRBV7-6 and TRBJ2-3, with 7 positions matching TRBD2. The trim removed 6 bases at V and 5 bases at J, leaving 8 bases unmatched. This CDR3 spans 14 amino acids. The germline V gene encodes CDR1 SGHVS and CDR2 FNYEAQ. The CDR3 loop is CASRLAPLEDTQYF. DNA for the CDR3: TGTGCCAGCAGACTAGCGCCCCTCGAAGATACGCAGTATTTT.

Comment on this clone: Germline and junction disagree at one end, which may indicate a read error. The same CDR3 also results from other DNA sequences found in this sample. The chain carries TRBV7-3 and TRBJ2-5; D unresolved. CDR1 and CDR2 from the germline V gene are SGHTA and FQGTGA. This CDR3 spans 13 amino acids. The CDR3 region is CASSLTRSETQYF. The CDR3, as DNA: TGTGCCAGCAGCCTAACAAGAAGCGAGACCCAGTACTTC.

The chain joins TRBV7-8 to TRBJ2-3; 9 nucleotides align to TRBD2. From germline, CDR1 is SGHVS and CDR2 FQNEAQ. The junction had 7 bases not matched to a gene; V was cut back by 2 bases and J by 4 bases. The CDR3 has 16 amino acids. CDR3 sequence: CASSLFSGRVADTQYF. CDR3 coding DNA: TGTGCCAGCAGCTTATTTAGCGGGAGAGTGGCAGATACGCAGTATTTT.

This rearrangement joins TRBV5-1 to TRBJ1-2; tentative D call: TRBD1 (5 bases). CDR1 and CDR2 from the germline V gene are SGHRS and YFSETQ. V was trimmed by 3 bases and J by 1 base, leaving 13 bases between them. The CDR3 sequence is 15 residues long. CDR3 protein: CASSSGVGSNYGYTF. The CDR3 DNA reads TGCGCCAGCAGCTCGGGGGTGGGTAGTAACTATGGCTACACCTTC.

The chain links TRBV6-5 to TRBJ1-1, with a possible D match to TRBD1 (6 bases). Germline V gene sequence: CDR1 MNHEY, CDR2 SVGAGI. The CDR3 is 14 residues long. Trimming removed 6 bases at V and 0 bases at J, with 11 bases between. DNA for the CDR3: TGTGCCAGCAGGTCCCAGGGGATGAACACTGAAGCTTTCTTT. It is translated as CASRSQGMNTEAFF.

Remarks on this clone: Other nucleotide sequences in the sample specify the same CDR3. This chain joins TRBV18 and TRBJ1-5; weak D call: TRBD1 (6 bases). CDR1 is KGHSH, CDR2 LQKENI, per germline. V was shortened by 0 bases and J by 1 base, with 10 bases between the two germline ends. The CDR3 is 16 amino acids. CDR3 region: CASSPPGGGSNQPQHF. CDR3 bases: TGTGCCAGCTCACCACCGGGAGGGGGAAGCAATCAGCCCCAGCATTTT.

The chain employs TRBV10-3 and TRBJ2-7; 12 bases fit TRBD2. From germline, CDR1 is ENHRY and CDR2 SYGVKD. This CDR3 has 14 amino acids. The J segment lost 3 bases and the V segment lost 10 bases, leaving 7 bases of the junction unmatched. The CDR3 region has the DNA TGTGCCAGCAAAAGACTAGCGGGAGTCTACGAGCAGTACTTC. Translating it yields CASKRLAGVYEQYF.

The CDR3 region has the DNA TGCGCCAGCAGCTTGGCGACTAGAAGATCCAATGAGCAGTTCTTC. It is translated as CASSLATRRSNEQFF. The rearrangement links TRBV5-1 to TRBJ2-1; weak D call: TRBD2 (6 bases). The germline CDR1 and CDR2 sequences are SGHRS and YFSETQ. CDR3 length: 15 residues. Trimming stripped 0 bases from V and 6 bases from J, with 13 bases between.

Here the CDR3 DNA reads TGCAGCTCTTTGACCGACAAGACTGAAGCTTTCTTT. Its protein is CSSLTDKTEAFF. This rearrangement joins TRBV29-1 to TRBJ1-1; D not certain. Germline V gene sequence: CDR1 SQVTM, CDR2 ANQGSEA. The CDR3 runs 12 residues. V dropped 8 bases and J dropped 5 bases, with 15 bases sitting between them.

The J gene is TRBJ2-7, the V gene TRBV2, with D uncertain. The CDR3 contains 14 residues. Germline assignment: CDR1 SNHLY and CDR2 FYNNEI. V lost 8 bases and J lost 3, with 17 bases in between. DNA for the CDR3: TGTGCCAGCCCTAACTTCGCCCATTACTACGAGCAGTACTTC. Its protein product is CASPNFAHYYEQYF.

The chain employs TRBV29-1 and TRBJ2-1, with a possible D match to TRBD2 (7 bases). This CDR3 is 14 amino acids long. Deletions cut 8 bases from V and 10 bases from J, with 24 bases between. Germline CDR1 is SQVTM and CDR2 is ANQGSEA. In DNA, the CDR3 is TGCAGCTTCAGCATGGCCGCGTGGGGGGGCGAGCAGTTCTTC. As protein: CSFSMAAWGGEQFF.

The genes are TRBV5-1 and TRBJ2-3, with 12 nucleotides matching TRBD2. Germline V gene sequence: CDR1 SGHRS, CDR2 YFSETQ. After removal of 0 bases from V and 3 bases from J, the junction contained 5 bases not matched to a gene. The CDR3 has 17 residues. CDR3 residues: CASSLGLAGVGTDTQYF. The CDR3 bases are TGCGCCAGCAGCTTGGGACTAGCGGGAGTGGGGACAGATACGCAGTATTTT.

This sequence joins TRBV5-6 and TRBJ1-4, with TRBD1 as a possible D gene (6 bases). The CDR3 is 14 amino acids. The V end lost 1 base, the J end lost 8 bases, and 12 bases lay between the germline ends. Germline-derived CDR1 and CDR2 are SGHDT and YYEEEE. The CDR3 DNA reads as TGTGCCAGCAGCTTGCGGGGGGCAGGGGAAAAACTGTTTTTT. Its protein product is CASSLRGAGEKLFF.

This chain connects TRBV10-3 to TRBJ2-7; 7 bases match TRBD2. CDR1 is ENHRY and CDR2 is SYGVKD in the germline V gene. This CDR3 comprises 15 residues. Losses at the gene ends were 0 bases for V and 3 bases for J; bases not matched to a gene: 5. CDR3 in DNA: TGTGCCATCAGTGAGTCGATAGCGGGTGGCTACGAGCAGTACTTC. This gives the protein CAISESIAGGYEQYF.

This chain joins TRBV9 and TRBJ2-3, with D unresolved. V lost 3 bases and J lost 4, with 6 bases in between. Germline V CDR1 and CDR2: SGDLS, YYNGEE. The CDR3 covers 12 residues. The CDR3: CASSAVPDTQYF. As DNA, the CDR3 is TGTGCCAGCAGCGCGGTCCCAGATACGCAGTATTTT.

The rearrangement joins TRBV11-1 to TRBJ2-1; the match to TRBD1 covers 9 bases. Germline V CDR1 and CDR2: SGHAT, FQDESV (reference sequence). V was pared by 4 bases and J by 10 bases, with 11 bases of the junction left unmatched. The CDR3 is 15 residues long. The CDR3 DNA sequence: TGTGCCAGCAGCTCTCCGGGACAGGGAGACTGGGAGCAGTTCTTC. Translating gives CASSSPGQGDWEQFF.

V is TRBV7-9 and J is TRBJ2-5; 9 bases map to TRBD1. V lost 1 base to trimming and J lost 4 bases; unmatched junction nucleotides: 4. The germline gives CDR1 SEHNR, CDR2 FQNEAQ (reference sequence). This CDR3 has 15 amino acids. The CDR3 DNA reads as TGTGCCAGCAGCTTAGGGGGGACAGGGTCAGAGACCCAGTACTTC. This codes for CASSLGGTGSETQYF.

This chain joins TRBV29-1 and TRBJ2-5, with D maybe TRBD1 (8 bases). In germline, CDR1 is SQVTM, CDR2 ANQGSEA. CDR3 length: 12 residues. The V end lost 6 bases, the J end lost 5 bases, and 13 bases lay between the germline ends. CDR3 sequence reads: CSVQGGEETQYF. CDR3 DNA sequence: TGCAGCGTACAGGGGGGGGAGGAGACCCAGTACTTC.

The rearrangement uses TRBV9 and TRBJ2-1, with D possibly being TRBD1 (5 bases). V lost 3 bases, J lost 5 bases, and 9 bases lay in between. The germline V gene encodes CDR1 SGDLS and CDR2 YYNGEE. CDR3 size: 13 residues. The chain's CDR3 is CASSEGPNNEQFF. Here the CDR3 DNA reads TGTGCCAGCAGCGAGGGGCCGAACAATGAGCAGTTCTTC.